These T cell receptor beta chains were read from a single sample in a study of shared clonotypes between healthy human individuals. TCRdb's table, derived via immunoSEQ multiplex PCR, lists solely in-frame clones and lacks some. This table holds about 1,500,000 clones, over 95% found once. The material sequenced was naive CD4+ T cells sorted from blood. Receptors were obtained from a man aged 25 to 45 in good health. The CDR3 runs from the conserved cysteine through the conserved F or W. D genes are given only for firm matches. Clone size is not always given. Where it is, it says once, few, many or a class for expanded clones.

v_call	d_call	clone_size	cdr3_length	j_call	cdr3_nt	cdr3_aa
TRBV9	.	.	17	TRBJ1-4	TGTGCCAGCAGCGTAGGGGGTGGAGGGTTTGAAGGAGAAAAACTGTTTTTT	CASSVGGGGFEGEKLFF
TRBV6-4	TRBD1	.	13	TRBJ1-1	TGTGCCAGCAGTTTACAGGGGGGCGGTCGGGCTTTCTTT	CASSLQGGGRAFF
TRBV10-3	.	.	13	TRBJ2-7	TGTGCCATCAGTCCCCAAGGAGACTACGAGCAGTACTTC	CAISPQGDYEQYF
TRBV11-2	.	.	16	TRBJ2-7	TGTGCCAGCAGCTTAAGGCGGGGTTCTTATTCCTACGAGCAGTACTTC	CASSLRRGSYSYEQYF
TRBV29-1	.	once	11	TRBJ2-3	TGCAGCGCCGAATGGGCCGATACGCAGTATTTT	CSAEWADTQYF
TRBV30	TRBD2	.	15	TRBJ2-7	TGTGCCTGGAGTCAGGTAGCGGGGTGGACCTACGAGCAGTACTTC	CAWSQVAGWTYEQYF
TRBV28	.	.	13	TRBJ1-5	TGTGCCAGCACCAGGAGGGAAAATCAGCCCCAGCATTTT	CASTRRENQPQHF
TRBV5-5	.	.	14	TRBJ2-5	TGTGCCAGCATCCTGCGAAAGGGGGAAGAGACCCAGTACTTC	CASILRKGEETQYF
TRBV10-3	TRBD1	.	15	TRBJ2-1	TGTGCCATCAGGGGCTCGGGACAGGGGATCGATGAGCAGTTCTTC	CAIRGSGQGIDEQFF
TRBV7-3	.	.	13	TRBJ2-5	TGTGCCAGCAGCTTAACAGGGGAAGAGACCCAGTACTTC	CASSLTGEETQYF
TRBV19	TRBD2	.	15	TRBJ2-7	TGTGCCAGTAGTAACTCGACTCGGGGGGTGGACGAGCAGTACTTC	CASSNSTRGVDEQYF